The rows below give T cell receptor beta chains drawn from one sample of a study of T cells after yellow fever vaccination. TCRdb analysed the 5' RACE reads with MiXCR anew, one entry per CDR3 protein. The data show a few hundred thousand distinct CDR3 sequences, 6.8% seen once. Sequenced material: PBMCs, taken 45 days after the first yellow fever vaccination. These receptors all come from a man between 18 and 35 years old who received the YFV17D yellow fever vaccine. CDR3s include the opening cysteine and the closing phenylalanine or tryptophan. D genes are given only for firm matches. Clone size is stated in some rows and not others, as once, few, many or a class when expanded.

J: TRBJ2-5; V: TRBV7-2; D: TRBD1; size: many; CDR3: CASSFPTGRQETQYF; DNA: TGTGCCAGCAGCTTCCCGACAGGGCGCCAAGAGACCCAGTACTTC
J: TRBJ1-2; V: TRBV7-2; D: -; size: few; CDR3: CASSLGEGRGYTF; DNA: TGTGCCAGCAGCTTAGGGGAGGGAAGAGGCTACACCTTC
J: TRBJ2-5; V: TRBV4-2; D: -; size: -; CDR3: CASSQDGLLKRTQYF; DNA: TGTGCCAGCAGCCAAGATGGACTGTTGAAGAGGACCCAGTACTTC
J: TRBJ2-2; V: TRBV6-1; D: -; size: few; CDR3: CASSAELEEGWTGELFF; DNA: TGTGCCAGCAGTGCCGAACTCGAGGAAGGCTGGACCGGGGAGCTGTTTTTT
J: TRBJ2-1; V: TRBV7-2; D: -; size: few; CDR3: CASSRDRPDEQFF; DNA: TGTGCCAGCAGCAGAGATCGACCCGATGAGCAGTTCTTC
J: TRBJ2-5; V: TRBV7-2; D: -; size: -; CDR3: CASSLDGTIETQYF; DNA: TGTGCCAGCAGCTTAGACGGGACAATAGAGACCCAGTACTTC
J: TRBJ1-5; V: TRBV7-9; D: -; size: many; CDR3: CASSSSGQPQHF; DNA: TGTGCCAGCAGCTCGTCAGGTCAGCCCCAGCATTTT
J: TRBJ1-1; V: TRBV3-1; D: -; size: few; CDR3: CASSRSFTGPRNTEAFF; DNA: TGTGCCAGCAGCCGAAGTTTTACAGGGCCCCGGAACACTGAAGCTTTCTTT
J: TRBJ2-3; V: TRBV11-2; D: TRBD1; size: few; CDR3: CASSFYRGPSLWGRTDTQYF; DNA: TGTGCCAGCAGTTTTTACAGGGGGCCTTCTCTCTGGGGACGCACAGATACGCAGTATTTT
J: TRBJ2-7; V: TRBV7-6; D: -; size: -; CDR3: CASSLFRAEQYF; DNA: TGTGCCAGCAGCTTATTCCGGGCTGAGCAGTACTTC
J: TRBJ2-2; V: TRBV5-1; D: TRBD2; size: -; CDR3: CASSRRAGSRTGELFF; DNA: TGCGCCAGCAGTAGGCGAGCGGGGTCGAGGACCGGGGAGCTGTTTTTT
J: TRBJ2-2; V: TRBV7-2; D: TRBD1; size: few; CDR3: CASSTGTGHTGELFF; DNA: TGTGCCAGCAGCACCGGGACAGGGCACACCGGGGAGCTGTTTTTT
J: TRBJ2-1; V: TRBV19; D: TRBD2; size: -; CDR3: CASSPTSGDFNEQFF; DNA: TGTGCCAGTAGTCCGACTAGCGGGGACTTCAATGAGCAGTTCTTC
J: TRBJ1-6; V: TRBV6-5; D: -; size: -; CDR3: CASSYLGKAMGSPLHF; DNA: TGTGCCAGCAGTTACTTAGGGAAGGCGATGGGTTCACCCCTCCACTTT
J: TRBJ2-3; V: TRBV10-3; D: TRBD2; size: many; CDR3: CAIRPGTSGGVADTQYF; DNA: TGTGCCATCAGGCCCGGGACTAGCGGGGGGGTTGCAGATACGCAGTATTTT
J: TRBJ1-2; V: TRBV13; D: TRBD1; size: few; CDR3: CASSLDQGATNYGYTF; DNA: TGTGCCAGCAGCTTAGACCAGGGGGCCACTAACTATGGCTACACCTTC
J: TRBJ2-1; V: TRBV12-3/TRBV12-4; D: -; size: many; CDR3: CASILGLSGYNEQFF; DNA: TGTGCCAGCATCCTAGGGCTATCGGGGTACAATGAGCAGTTCTTC
J: TRBJ2-1; V: TRBV5-1; D: -; size: -; CDR3: CASSLSGEPYNEQFF; DNA: TGCGCCAGCAGTTTGTCAGGGGAACCTTACAATGAGCAGTTCTTC
J: TRBJ2-2; V: TRBV5-1; D: TRBD1; size: -; CDR3: CASSEGTGAGELFF; DNA: TGCGCCAGCAGCGAGGGGACAGGGGCCGGGGAGCTGTTTTTT
J: TRBJ2-1; V: TRBV7-2; D: TRBD2; size: few; CDR3: CASKLAGGDEQFF; DNA: TGTGCCAGCAAACTAGCGGGGGGGGATGAGCAGTTCTTC
J: TRBJ2-7; V: TRBV20-1; D: -; size: many; CDR3: CSVGDNSYEQYF; DNA: TGCAGTGTAGGGGACAACTCCTACGAGCAGTACTTC
J: TRBJ2-2; V: TRBV6-5; D: TRBD2; size: many; CDR3: CASSYPTTSVIDTGELFF; DNA: TGTGCCAGCAGTTACCCTACAACTAGCGTAATCGACACCGGGGAGCTGTTTTTT
J: TRBJ2-2; V: TRBV19; D: -; size: -; CDR3: CAGRQAANTGELFF; DNA: TGTGCCGGAAGGCAGGCCGCGAACACCGGGGAGCTGTTTTTT
J: TRBJ2-2; V: TRBV10-3; D: -; size: -; CDR3: CAIRGTTGELFF; DNA: TGTGCCATCAGGGGCACCACCGGGGAGCTGTTTTTT
J: TRBJ2-3; V: TRBV5-1; D: -; size: many; CDR3: CASSLGQSLDTQYF; DNA: TGCGCCAGCAGCTTGGGACAGTCACTGGATACGCAGTATTTT
J: TRBJ1-4; V: TRBV7-9; D: -; size: -; CDR3: CASSLSYGRSSEKLFF; DNA: TGTGCCAGCAGCTTGAGTTACGGGAGGTCCAGTGAAAAACTGTTTTTT
J: TRBJ2-5; V: TRBV24-1; D: -; size: few; CDR3: CATSDGGLGTQYF; DNA: TGTGCCACCAGTGATGGAGGGTTGGGGACCCAGTACTTC
J: TRBJ2-3; V: TRBV24-1; D: -; size: few; CDR3: CATSASRDPTDTQYF; DNA: TGTGCCACCAGTGCGTCGCGGGACCCTACAGATACGCAGTATTTT
J: TRBJ1-2; V: TRBV7-2; D: TRBD1; size: few; CDR3: CASSPKAGGNYGYTF; DNA: TGTGCCAGCAGCCCAAAAGCAGGGGGAAACTATGGCTACACCTTC
J: TRBJ1-2; V: TRBV5-1; D: -; size: few; CDR3: CASSLDDRNYGYTF; DNA: TGCGCCAGCAGCTTGGATGACAGGAACTATGGCTACACCTTC
J: TRBJ1-2; V: TRBV7-3; D: TRBD1; size: few; CDR3: CASSLTGDNGYTF; DNA: TGTGCCAGCAGTCTAACAGGGGACAATGGCTACACCTTC
J: TRBJ2-3; V: TRBV18; D: -; size: few; CDR3: CASSPLGNTDTQYF; DNA: TGTGCCAGCTCACCACTCGGGAACACAGATACGCAGTATTTT
J: TRBJ1-3; V: TRBV5-1; D: -; size: -; CDR3: CASSLENWGRGNTIYF; DNA: TGCGCCAGCAGCTTGGAGAATTGGGGTCGTGGAAACACCATATATTTT
J: TRBJ1-1; V: TRBV3-1; D: -; size: many; CDR3: CASSSGEATEAFF; DNA: TGTGCCAGCAGCTCGGGGGAGGCTACTGAAGCTTTCTTT
J: TRBJ2-3; V: TRBV11-1; D: -; size: many; CDR3: CASSGASSGPPSTDTQYF; DNA: TGTGCCAGCAGCGGAGCCTCGTCGGGGCCCCCCAGCACAGATACGCAGTATTTT
J: TRBJ2-3; V: TRBV19; D: TRBD2; size: few; CDR3: CASSIRQGGDTQYF; DNA: TGTGCCAGTAGTATCCGGCAGGGAGGGGATACGCAGTATTTT
J: TRBJ2-5; V: TRBV20-1; D: -; size: few; CDR3: CSARDLEGGSTHQETQYF; DNA: TGCAGTGCTAGAGATCTTGAGGGGGGTTCGACGCACCAAGAGACCCAGTACTTC
J: TRBJ1-5; V: TRBV7-9; D: -; size: -; CDR3: CASSLPGKNQPQHF; DNA: TGTGCCAGCAGCTTACCAGGGAAGAATCAGCCCCAGCATTTT
J: TRBJ2-1; V: TRBV7-8; D: TRBD2; size: -; CDR3: CASSLPRQLAGGLGYNEQFF; DNA: TGTGCCAGCAGCTTACCCCGACAGCTAGCGGGGGGGCTGGGATACAATGAGCAGTTCTTC
J: TRBJ1-5; V: TRBV6-6; D: -; size: -; CDR3: CASDSGEPQHF; DNA: TGTGCCAGCGATTCGGGGGAGCCCCAGCATTTT
J: TRBJ1-1; V: TRBV4-2; D: -; size: -; CDR3: CASSQGVGTEAFF; DNA: TGTGCCAGCAGCCAAGGTGTGGGCACTGAAGCTTTCTTT
J: TRBJ2-7; V: TRBV27; D: -; size: few; CDR3: CASSFTSDGYYEQYF; DNA: TGTGCCAGCAGTTTTACCAGCGACGGATACTACGAGCAGTACTTC
J: TRBJ2-5; V: TRBV14; D: TRBD2; size: many; CDR3: CASSPLAGGFQETQYF; DNA: TGTGCCAGCAGCCCCCTAGCGGGGGGGTTCCAAGAGACCCAGTACTTC
J: TRBJ2-2; V: TRBV6-5; D: TRBD1; size: -; CDR3: CASSYSGQGLTGELFF; DNA: TGTGCCAGCAGTTACTCGGGACAGGGTTTAACCGGGGAGCTGTTTTTT
J: TRBJ1-1; V: TRBV7-3; D: -; size: -; CDR3: CASSPTGSATEAFF; DNA: TGTGCCAGCAGCCCAACCGGGTCTGCCACTGAAGCTTTCTTT